A selection of T cell receptor beta chains follows, all from one sample in a study of OX40 agonist ivuxolimab in advanced cancers. Produced via immunoSEQ multiplex PCR; TCRdb's table is partial and in-frame only. Of under 50,000 clones in the sample, about 88% were seen once. The specimen was CD4+ or CD8+ T cells sorted from blood, collected in a trial of the OX40 agonist ivuxolimab. The receptor set was obtained from an adult with an advanced solid tumor such as melanoma, head and neck, liver or kidney cancer. Each CDR3 is given with its conserved first and last residue. A D gene is named only where the DNA matches it firmly. Not all rows give a size; the values are once, few, many and, for expanded clones, a class.

J,size,D,V,CDR3,DNA
TRBJ2-7,NA,TRBD1,TRBV7-2,CASSGQGVYEQYF,TGTGCCAGCAGCGGACAGGGGGTGTACGAGCAGTACTTC
TRBJ1-1,NA,NA,TRBV28,CASSLGREAEAFF,TGTGCCAGCAGTTTAGGGCGGGAGGCTGAAGCTTTCTTT
TRBJ1-2,NA,NA,TRBV29-1,CSVEGGAVRYTF,TGCAGCGTTGAAGGGGGCGCTGTTCGCTACACCTTC
TRBJ2-6,NA,NA,TRBV10-3,CAISASSGANVLTF,TGTGCCATCAGTGCCAGCTCTGGGGCCAACGTCCTGACTTTC
TRBJ2-7,NA,NA,TRBV18,CASSPTGNYEQYF,TGTGCCAGCTCACCGACAGGTAACTACGAGCAGTACTTC
TRBJ2-5,NA,TRBD2,TRBV6-6,CASSYTSGGKETQYF,TGTGCCAGCAGTTATACTAGCGGGGGGAAAGAGACCCAGTACTTC
TRBJ2-7,NA,NA,TRBV28,CASSFHRINLNYEQYF,TGTGCCAGCAGCTTCCACAGGATCAACCTAAACTACGAGCAGTACTTC
TRBJ1-5,NA,NA,TRBV28,CASSSRRQNYQPQHF,TGTGCCAGCAGTTCCCGTCGACAGAATTATCAGCCCCAGCACTTT
TRBJ2-7,NA,TRBD2,TRBV10-1,CASSEASGPYEQYF,TGCGCCAGCAGTGAAGCTAGCGGGCCCTACGAGCAGTACTTC
TRBJ1-1,NA,NA,TRBV30,CAWTGARDTEAFF,TGTGCCTGGACCGGGGCCCGGGATACTGAAGCTTTCTTT
TRBJ2-3,NA,NA,TRBV29-1,CSAGESGDTQYF,TGCAGCGCCGGGGAGTCCGGGGATACGCAGTATTTT
TRBJ2-7,NA,NA,TRBV4-1,CASSPEGRTYEQYF,TGCGCCAGCAGCCCTGAGGGGAGGACCTACGAGCAGTACTTC
TRBJ2-7,few,NA,TRBV9,CASSVGNHGSSYEQYF,TGTGCCAGCAGCGTAGGGAACCATGGATCCTCCTACGAGCAGTACTTC
TRBJ2-1,NA,TRBD2,TRBV6-5,CASSNGLAGNIEQFF,TGTGCCAGCAGTAACGGACTAGCGGGAAATATTGAGCAGTTCTTC
TRBJ1-2,NA,NA,TRBV27,CASSLYGIGYTF,TGTGCCAGCAGTTTATACGGTATTGGCTACACCTTC
TRBJ2-5,NA,NA,TRBV27,CASSSHGQGETQYF,TGTGCCAGCAGCTCACACGGCCAGGGGGAGACCCAGTACTTC
TRBJ1-2,NA,NA,TRBV7-9,CASAHPGTLIGYTF,TGTGCCAGCGCTCACCCAGGGACGTTGATTGGCTACACCTTC
TRBJ1-6,NA,NA,TRBV7-9,CASSQHAVRDSPLHF,TGTGCCAGCAGCCAACACGCCGTACGGGATTCACCCCTCCACTTT
TRBJ1-1,NA,NA,TRBV16,CASSHPGRRAVFAAFF,TGTGCCAGCAGCCACCCGGGGAGGCGGGCAGTATTCGCAGCTTTCTTT
TRBJ1-6,NA,NA,TRBV11-2,CASSPNEGANSPLHF,TGTGCCAGCAGCCCTAACGAGGGCGCGAATTCACCCCTCCACTTT
TRBJ2-3,NA,NA,TRBV5-1,CASSSRPETTDTQYF,TGCGCCAGCAGCTCCCGACCAGAAACCACAGATACGCAGTATTTT
TRBJ2-5,NA,NA,TRBV6-4,CASSPREGARETQYF,TGTGCCAGCAGTCCCCGGGAGGGGGCGAGGGAGACCCAGTACTTC
TRBJ2-7,NA,TRBD2,TRBV14,CASSRKNGLAGAPWDEQYF,TGTGCCAGCAGCCGAAAAAACGGACTAGCGGGAGCCCCCTGGGACGAGCAGTACTTC
TRBJ1-1,NA,NA,TRBV30,CAWSVNRAITEAFF,TGTGCCTGGAGTGTCAACCGAGCGATCACTGAAGCTTTCTTT
TRBJ2-5,NA,NA,TRBV11-3,CASSLSRLGTQYF,TGTGCCAGCAGCTTATCTAGGTTAGGGACCCAGTACTTC
TRBJ2-5,NA,NA,TRBV19,CASSLGTGQETQYF,TGTGCCAGTAGTTTGGGGACGGGCCAAGAGACCCAGTACTTC